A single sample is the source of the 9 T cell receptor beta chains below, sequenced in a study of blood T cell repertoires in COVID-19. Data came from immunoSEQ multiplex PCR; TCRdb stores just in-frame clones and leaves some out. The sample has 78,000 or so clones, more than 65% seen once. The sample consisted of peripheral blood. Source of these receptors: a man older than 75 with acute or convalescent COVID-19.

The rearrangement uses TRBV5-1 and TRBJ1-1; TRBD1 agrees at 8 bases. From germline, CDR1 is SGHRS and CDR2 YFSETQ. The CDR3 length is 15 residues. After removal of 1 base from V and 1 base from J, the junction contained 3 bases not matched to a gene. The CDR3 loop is CASSLSGGWNTEAFF. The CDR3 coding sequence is TGCGCCAGCAGCTTGTCAGGGGGCTGGAACACTGAAGCTTTCTTT.

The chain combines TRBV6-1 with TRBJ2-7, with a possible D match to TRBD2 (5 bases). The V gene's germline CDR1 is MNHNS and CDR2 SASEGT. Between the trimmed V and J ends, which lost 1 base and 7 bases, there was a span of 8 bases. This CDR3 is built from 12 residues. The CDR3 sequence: CASSEGTYEQYF. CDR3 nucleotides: TGTGCCAGCAGTGAAGGGACTTATGAGCAGTACTTC.

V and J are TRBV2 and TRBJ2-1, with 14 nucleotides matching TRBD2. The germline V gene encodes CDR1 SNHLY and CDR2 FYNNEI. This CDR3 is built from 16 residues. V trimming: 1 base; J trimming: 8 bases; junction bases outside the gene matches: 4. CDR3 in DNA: TGTGCCAGCAGTGAAGGGACTAGCGGGGGGAGAGATGAGCAGTTCTTC. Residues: CASSEGTSGGRDEQFF.

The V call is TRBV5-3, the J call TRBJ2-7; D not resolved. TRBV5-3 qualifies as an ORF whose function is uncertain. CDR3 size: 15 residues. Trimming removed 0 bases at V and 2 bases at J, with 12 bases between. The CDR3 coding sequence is TGTGCCAGAAGCTTGGTTTGCGTAACTCCCTACGAGCAGTACTTC. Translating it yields CARSLVCVTPYEQYF.

The CDR3 bases are TGTGCCAGCAGACAATTTTACGAGCAGTACTTC. Its translation: CASRQFYEQYF. This chain connects TRBV2 to TRBJ2-7, with D unclear. Looked up from germline, CDR1 is SNHLY and CDR2 is FYNNEI. V lost 6 bases to trimming and J lost 4 bases, with 7 bases between them. The CDR3 sequence is 11 residues long.

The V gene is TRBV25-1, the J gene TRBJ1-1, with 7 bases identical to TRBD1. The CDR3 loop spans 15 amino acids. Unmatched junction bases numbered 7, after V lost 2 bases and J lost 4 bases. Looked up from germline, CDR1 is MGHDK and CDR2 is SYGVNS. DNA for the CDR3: TGTGCCAGCAGTGAAGGTCGGCAGGGGGTCACTGAAGCTTTCTTT. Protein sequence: CASSEGRQGVTEAFF. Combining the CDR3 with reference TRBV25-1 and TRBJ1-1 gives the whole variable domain EADIYQTPRYLVIGTGKKITLECSQTMGHDKMYWYQQDPGMELHLIHYSYGVNSTEKGDLSSESTVSRIRTEHFPLTLESARPSHTSQYLCASSEGRQGVTEAFFGQGTRLTVV.

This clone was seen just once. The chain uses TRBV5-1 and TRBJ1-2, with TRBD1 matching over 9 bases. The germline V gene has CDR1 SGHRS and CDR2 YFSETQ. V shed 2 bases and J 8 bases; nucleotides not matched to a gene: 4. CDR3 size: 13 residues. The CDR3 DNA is TGCGCCAGCAGCTTACAGGGGGCGCAGGGCTACACCTTC. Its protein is CASSLQGAQGYTF.

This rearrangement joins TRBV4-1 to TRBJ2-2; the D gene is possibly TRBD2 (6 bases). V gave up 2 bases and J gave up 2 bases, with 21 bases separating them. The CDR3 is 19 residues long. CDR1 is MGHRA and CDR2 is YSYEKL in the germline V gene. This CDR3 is CASSQTLGLLVKNTGELFF. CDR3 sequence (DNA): TGCGCCAGCAGCCAAACGCTGGGACTCCTCGTCAAAAACACCGGGGAGCTGTTTTTT.

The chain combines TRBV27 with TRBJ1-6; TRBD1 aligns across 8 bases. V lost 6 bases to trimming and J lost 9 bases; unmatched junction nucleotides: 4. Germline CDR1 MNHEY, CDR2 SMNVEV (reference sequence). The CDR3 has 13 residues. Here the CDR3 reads CASSQDRASPLHF. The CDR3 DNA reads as TGTGCCAGCAGCCAGGACAGGGCTTCACCCCTCCACTTT.